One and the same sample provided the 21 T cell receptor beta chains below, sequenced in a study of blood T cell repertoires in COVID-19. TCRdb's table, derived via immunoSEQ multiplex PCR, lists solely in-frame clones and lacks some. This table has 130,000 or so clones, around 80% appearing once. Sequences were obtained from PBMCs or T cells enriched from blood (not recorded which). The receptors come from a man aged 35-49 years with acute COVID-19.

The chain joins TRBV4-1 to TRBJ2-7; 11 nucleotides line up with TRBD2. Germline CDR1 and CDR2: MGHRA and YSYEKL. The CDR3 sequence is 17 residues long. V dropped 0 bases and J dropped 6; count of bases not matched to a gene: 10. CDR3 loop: CASSQDGRKLAGGEQYF. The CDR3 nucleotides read TGCGCCAGCAGCCAAGATGGCAGAAAGCTAGCGGGAGGCGAGCAGTACTTC.

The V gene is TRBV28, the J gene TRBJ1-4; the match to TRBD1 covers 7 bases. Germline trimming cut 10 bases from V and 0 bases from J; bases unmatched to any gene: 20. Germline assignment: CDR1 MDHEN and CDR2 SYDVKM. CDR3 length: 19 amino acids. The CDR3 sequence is CATQGGTGTTSATNEKLFF. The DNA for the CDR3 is TGTGCCACTCAGGGGGGAACAGGGACCACCTCGGCAACTAATGAAAAACTGTTTTTT.

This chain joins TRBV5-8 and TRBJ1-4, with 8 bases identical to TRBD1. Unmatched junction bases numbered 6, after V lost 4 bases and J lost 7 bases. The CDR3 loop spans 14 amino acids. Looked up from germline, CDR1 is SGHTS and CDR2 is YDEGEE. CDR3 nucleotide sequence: TGTGCCAGCAGCCTACAGGGGGTAGTTGAAAAACTGTTTTTT. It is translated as CASSLQGVVEKLFF.

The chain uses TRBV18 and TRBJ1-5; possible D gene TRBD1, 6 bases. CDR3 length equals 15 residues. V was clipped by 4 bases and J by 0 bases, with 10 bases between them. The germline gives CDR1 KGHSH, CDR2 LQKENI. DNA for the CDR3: TGTGCCAGCTCACGGGACACAATTAGCAATCAGCCCCAGCATTTT. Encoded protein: CASSRDTISNQPQHF.

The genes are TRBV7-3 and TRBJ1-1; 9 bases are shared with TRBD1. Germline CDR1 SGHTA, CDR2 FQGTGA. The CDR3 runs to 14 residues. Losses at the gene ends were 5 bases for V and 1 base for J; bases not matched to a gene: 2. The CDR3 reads CASSPGQGNTEAFF. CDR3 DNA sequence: TGTGCCAGCAGCCCGGGACAGGGGAACACTGAAGCTTTCTTT. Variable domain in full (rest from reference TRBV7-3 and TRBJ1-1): GAGVSQTPSNKVTEKGKYVELRCDPISGHTALYWYRQSLGQGPEFLIYFQGTGAADDSGLPNDRFFAVRPEGSVSTLKIQRTERGDSAVYLCASSPGQGNTEAFFGQGTRLTVV.

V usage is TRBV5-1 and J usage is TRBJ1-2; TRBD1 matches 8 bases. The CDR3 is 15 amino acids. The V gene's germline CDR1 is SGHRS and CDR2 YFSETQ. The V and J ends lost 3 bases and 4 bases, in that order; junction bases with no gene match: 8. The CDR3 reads CASSSQDRGGYGYTF. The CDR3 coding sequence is TGCGCCAGCAGCTCGCAAGACAGGGGAGGCTATGGCTACACCTTC.

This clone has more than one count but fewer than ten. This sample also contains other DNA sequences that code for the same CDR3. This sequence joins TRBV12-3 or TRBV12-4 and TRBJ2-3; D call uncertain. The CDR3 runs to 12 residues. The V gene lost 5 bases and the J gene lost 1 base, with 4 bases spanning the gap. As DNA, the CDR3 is TGTGCCAGCAGTAGCGGCACAGATACGCAGTATTTT. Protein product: CASSSGTDTQYF.

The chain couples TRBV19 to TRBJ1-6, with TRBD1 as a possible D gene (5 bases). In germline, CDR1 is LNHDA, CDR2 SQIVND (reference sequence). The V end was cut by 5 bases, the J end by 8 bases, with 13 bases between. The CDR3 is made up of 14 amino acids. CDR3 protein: CASSVQGEHSPLHF. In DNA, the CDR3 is TGTGCCAGTAGTGTTCAGGGTGAACATTCACCCCTCCACTTT.

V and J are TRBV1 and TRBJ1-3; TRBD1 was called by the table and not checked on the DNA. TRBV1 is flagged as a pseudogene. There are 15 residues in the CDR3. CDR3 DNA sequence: TGCACCAGCAGCCAAGACAGAATCTCTGGAAACACCATATATTTT. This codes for CTSSQDRISGNTIYF.

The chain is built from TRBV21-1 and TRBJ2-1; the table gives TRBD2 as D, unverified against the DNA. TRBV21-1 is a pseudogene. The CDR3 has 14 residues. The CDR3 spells CASSKDSLYNEQFF. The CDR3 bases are TGTGCCAGCAGCAAGGACTCCCTTTATAATGAGCAGTTCTTC.

The CDR3 bases are TGTGCCAGCTCACCCACGGAGACCGGGACAGGGATGTACGAGCAGTACTTC. Protein product: CASSPTETGTGMYEQYF. The chain joins TRBV18 to TRBJ2-7; 9 bases align to TRBD1. This CDR3 comprises 17 residues. CDR1 KGHSH and CDR2 LQKENI come from the germline V gene. The V segment lost 3 bases and the J segment 4 bases; nucleotides outside the gene matches: 13.

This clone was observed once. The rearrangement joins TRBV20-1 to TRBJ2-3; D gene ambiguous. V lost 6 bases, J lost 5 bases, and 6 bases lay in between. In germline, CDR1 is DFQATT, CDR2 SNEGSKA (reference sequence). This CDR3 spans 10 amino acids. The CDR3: CSAPRDTQYF. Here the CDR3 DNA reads TGCAGTGCCCCCAGAGATACGCAGTATTTT.

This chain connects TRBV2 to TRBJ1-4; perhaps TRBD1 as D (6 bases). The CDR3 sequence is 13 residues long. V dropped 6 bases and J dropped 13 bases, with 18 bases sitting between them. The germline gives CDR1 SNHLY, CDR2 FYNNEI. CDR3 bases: TGTGCCAGCAGGGAAACCGCAGGGGAGGGACTGTTTTTT. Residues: CASRETAGEGLFF.

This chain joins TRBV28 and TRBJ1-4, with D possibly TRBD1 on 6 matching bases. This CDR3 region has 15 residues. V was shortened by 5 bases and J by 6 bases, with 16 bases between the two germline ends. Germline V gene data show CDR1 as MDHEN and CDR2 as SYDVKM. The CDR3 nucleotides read TGTGCCAGCAGTGACATCGCAGGGGTCGATGAAAAACTGTTTTTT. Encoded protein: CASSDIAGVDEKLFF.

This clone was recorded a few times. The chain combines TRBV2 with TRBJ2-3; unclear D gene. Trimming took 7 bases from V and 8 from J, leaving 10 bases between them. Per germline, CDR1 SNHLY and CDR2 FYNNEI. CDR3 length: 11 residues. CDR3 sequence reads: CASTGESTQYF. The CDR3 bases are TGTGCCAGCACCGGAGAGAGTACGCAGTATTTT.

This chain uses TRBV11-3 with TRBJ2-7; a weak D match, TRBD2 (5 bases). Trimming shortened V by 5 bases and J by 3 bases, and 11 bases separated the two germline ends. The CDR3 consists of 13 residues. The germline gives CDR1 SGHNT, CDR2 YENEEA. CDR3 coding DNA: TGTGCCAGCAGCCCCGCCGGGAACTACGAGCAGTACTTC. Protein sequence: CASSPAGNYEQYF.

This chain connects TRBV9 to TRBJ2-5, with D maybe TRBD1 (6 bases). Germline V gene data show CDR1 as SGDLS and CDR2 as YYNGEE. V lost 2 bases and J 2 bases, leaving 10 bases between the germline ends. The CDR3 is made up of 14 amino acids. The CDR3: CASSVSTGQETQYF. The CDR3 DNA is TGTGCCAGCAGCGTCTCGACAGGACAAGAGACCCAGTACTTC.

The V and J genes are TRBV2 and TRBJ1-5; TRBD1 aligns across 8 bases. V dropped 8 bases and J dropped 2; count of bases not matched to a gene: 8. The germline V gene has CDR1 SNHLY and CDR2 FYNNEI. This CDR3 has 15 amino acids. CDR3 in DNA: TGTGCCAGCGGGCAGGGGGCAATCGGCAATCAGCCCCAGCATTTT. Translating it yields CASGQGAIGNQPQHF.

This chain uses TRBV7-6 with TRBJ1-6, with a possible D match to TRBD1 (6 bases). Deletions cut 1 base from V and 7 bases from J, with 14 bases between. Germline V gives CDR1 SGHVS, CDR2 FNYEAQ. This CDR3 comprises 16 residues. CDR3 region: CASSLDPQGRNSPLHF. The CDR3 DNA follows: TGTGCCAGCAGCTTAGACCCCCAGGGGCGAAATTCACCCCTCCACTTT.

The CDR3 bases are TGTGCCAGCAGTTTGGGACAGGGGATCACCGGGGAGCTGTTTTTT. This sequence encodes CASSLGQGITGELFF. The rearrangement uses TRBV27 and TRBJ2-2, with 10 bases fitting TRBD1. Germline CDR1 MNHEY, CDR2 SMNVEV (reference sequence). This CDR3 comprises 15 residues. The J segment lost 4 bases and the V segment lost 3 bases, leaving 2 bases of the junction unmatched.

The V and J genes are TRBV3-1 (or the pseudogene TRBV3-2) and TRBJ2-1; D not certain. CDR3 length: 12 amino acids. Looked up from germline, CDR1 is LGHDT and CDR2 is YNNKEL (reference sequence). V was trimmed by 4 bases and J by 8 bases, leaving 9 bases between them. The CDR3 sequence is CASSLVTDEQFF. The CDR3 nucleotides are TGTGCCAGCAGCCTCGTCACAGATGAGCAGTTCTTC.